This T cell receptor beta chain was profiled in a study of T cell responses to AZD1222 COVID-19 vaccine. General observations from the study: Samples come after the peak T cell response, not at day 14. CD4 TCRs associated with vaccination spanned spike, dominating at 160-218 and 743-854. The donors showed a predominance of white British ancestry and of females, with possible underestimation of clonal diversity.

This table comes from immunoSEQ multiplex PCR, and its TCRdb copy is limited to in-frame clones, with some not included. In the table there are 100,000 to 120,000 clones, around 90% of which are singletons. This clone was counted only a few times. Its antigen remains unidentified. CDR1 is SGHTA, CDR2 FQGNSA, per germline. Deletions cut 0 bases from V and 2 bases from J, with 9 bases between. There are 15 residues in the CDR3. This TCR came from an adult in good health. The sample was peripheral blood, taken on day 0 of AZD1222 vaccination. This chain links TRBV7-2 with TRBJ2-3; D gene ambiguous. CDR3 residues: CASSLAGIDTDTQYF. The CDR3 coding sequence is TGTGCCAGCAGCTTAGCAGGGATCGACACAGATACGCAGTATTTT.